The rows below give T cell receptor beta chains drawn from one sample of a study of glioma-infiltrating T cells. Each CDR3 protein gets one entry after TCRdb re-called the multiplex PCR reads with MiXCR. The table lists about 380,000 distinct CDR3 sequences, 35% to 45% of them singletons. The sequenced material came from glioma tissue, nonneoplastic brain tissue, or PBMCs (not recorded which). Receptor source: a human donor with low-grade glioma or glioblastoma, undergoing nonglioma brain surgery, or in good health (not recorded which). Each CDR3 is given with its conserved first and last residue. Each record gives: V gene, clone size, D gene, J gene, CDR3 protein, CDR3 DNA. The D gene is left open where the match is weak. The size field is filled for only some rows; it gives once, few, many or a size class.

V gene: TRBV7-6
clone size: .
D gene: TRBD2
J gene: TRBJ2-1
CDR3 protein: CASAGGDNEQFF
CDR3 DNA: TGTGCCAGCGCTGGGGGGGACAATGAGCAGTTCTTC

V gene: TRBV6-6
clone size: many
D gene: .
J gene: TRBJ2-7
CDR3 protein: CASSYAESYEQYF
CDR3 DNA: TGTGCCAGCAGTTACGCGGAGTCCTACGAGCAGTACTTC

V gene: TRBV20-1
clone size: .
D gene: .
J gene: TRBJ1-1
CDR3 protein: CSAGTIRITVAFF
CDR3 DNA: TGCAGTGCCGGGACAATCCGCATAACTGTAGCTTTCTTT

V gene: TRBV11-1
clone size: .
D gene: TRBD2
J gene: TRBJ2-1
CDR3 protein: CASSLGLGFYNEQFF
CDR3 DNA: TGTGCCAGCAGCTTGGGACTAGGGTTCTACAATGAGCAGTTCTTC

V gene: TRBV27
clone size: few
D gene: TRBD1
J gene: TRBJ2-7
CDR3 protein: CASSPGTGIYEQYF
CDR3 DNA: TGTGCCAGCAGTCCCGGGACAGGGATCTACGAGCAGTACTTC

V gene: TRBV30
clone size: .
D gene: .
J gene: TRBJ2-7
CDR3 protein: CAWSRIYEQYF
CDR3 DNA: TGTGCCTGGAGTCGAATCTACGAGCAGTACTTC

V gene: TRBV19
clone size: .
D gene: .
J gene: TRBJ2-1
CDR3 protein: CASSMTRGGEQFF
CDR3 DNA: TGTGCCAGTAGTATGACGCGGGGTGGCGAGCAGTTCTTC

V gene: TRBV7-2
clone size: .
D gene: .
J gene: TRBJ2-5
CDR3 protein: CASSHRVETQYF
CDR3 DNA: TGTGCCAGCAGCCACAGGGTCGAGACCCAGTACTTC

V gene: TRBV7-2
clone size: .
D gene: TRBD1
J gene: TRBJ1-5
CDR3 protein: CASSWDRGQQPQHF
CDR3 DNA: TGTGCCAGCAGCTGGGACAGGGGGCAACAGCCCCAGCATTTT

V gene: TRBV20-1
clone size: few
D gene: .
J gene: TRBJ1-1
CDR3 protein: CSAPTPGSFNTEAFF
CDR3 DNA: TGCAGTGCGCCGACGCCAGGGTCTTTTAACACTGAAGCTTTCTTT

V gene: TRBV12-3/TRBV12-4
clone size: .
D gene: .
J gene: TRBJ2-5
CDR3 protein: CASSLGIETQYF
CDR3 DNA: TGTGCCAGCAGTTTAGGAATCGAGACCCAGTACTTC

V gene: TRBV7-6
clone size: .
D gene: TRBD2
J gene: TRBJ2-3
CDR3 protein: CASSPGTSGHTDTQYF
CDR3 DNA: TGTGCCAGCAGCCCGGGGACTAGCGGGCACACAGATACGCAGTATTTT